A selection of T cell receptor beta chains follows, all from one sample in a study of blood T cell dynamics during melanoma immunotherapy. Profiling relied on immunoSEQ multiplex PCR, and the TCRdb table lists in-frame clones only, not all of them. The sample includes roughly 8,000 clones, 70% to 90% of them seen just once. This specimen consisted of blood, obtained from a patient treated with checkpoint blockade. Every receptor here comes from a human donor with melanoma. CDR3s include the opening cysteine and the closing phenylalanine or tryptophan. A D gene is named only where the DNA matches it firmly. Rows give clone size only sometimes, using once, few, many, or a class for an expanded clone.

cdr3_length clone_size j_call d_call v_call cdr3_nt cdr3_aa
15 - TRBJ1-1 - TRBV5-1 TGCGCCAGCAGCTTTAATCAGCTGCGGGGCACTGAAGCTTTCTTT CASSFNQLRGTEAFF
11 - TRBJ2-5 - TRBV5-1 TGCGCCAGCAGCACGAGGGAGACCCAGTACTTC CASSTRETQYF
13 - TRBJ1-1 TRBD1 TRBV2 TGTGCCAGCAATAGGGACAGGGGCACTGAAGCTTTCTTT CASNRDRGTEAFF
16 - TRBJ1-1 - TRBV19 TGTGCCAGCAACTCGGGACCCGGGACACCGAACACTGAAGCTTTCTTT CASNSGPGTPNTEAFF
14 - TRBJ2-6 - TRBV18 TGTGCCAGCTCACCAGGGGCTGGGGCCAACGTCCTGACTTTC CASSPGAGANVLTF
14 - TRBJ1-2 - TRBV7-9 TGTGCCAGCAGCTTAGACGCGACGGACTATGGCTACACCTTC CASSLDATDYGYTF
15 - TRBJ1-2 - TRBV6-1 TGTGCCAGCATAGCTCCAGGGGCGATTCTCTATGGCTACACCTTC CASIAPGAILYGYTF
16 - TRBJ1-6 - TRBV4-1 TGCGCCAGCAGCCAAGCTCTGACAGAGACTAATTCACCCCTCCACTTT CASSQALTETNSPLHF
13 few TRBJ2-7 - TRBV25-1 TGTGCCAGCAGCCGCGGGCAGGCCTACGAGCAGTACTTC CASSRGQAYEQYF
15 - TRBJ1-1 - TRBV4-1 TGCGCCAGCAGCCACAACGGGGGCTCGTACACTGAAGCTTTCTTT CASSHNGGSYTEAFF
15 - TRBJ2-7 - TRBV5-1 TGCGCCAGCAGCTTGGCGCCAGCCGTTTCATACGAGCAGTACTTC CASSLAPAVSYEQYF
16 - TRBJ1-5 - TRBV19 TGTGCCAGTAGGGGAGGATTAGGGCTCAGCAATCAGCCCCAGCATTTT CASRGGLGLSNQPQHF
15 - TRBJ1-4 - TRBV18 TGTGCCAGCTCACCCGGACAGCTCTCTAATGAAAAACTGTTTTTT CASSPGQLSNEKLFF
12 - TRBJ1-2 - TRBV30 TGTGCCTGGAGCAGGGGATTAGGTGGCTACACCTTC CAWSRGLGGYTF
11 few TRBJ2-1 TRBD1 TRBV7-9 TGTGCCAGCAGGACAGGGGATGAGCAGTTCTTC CASRTGDEQFF
13 - TRBJ1-1 - TRBV7-6 TGTGCCAGCAGCGGAGACGTGAACACTGAAGCTTTCTTT CASSGDVNTEAFF
13 - TRBJ2-7 - TRBV5-4 TGTGCCAGCAGCAGAAACGTAGCAACCGAGCAGTACTTC CASSRNVATEQYF
15 - TRBJ1-1 - TRBV21-1 TGTGCCAGCAGCAAAGACAAGGACCCGGGGACTGAAGCTTTCTTT CASSKDKDPGTEAFF
14 - TRBJ1-1 - TRBV6-1 TGTGCCAGCAGTAGACGGGTTAAAGACACTGAAGCTTTCTTT CASSRRVKDTEAFF
14 - TRBJ1-1 - TRBV18 TGTGCCAGCTCACGCCTAGCAGGGGACACTGAAGCTTTCTTT CASSRLAGDTEAFF
16 - TRBJ2-2 TRBD1 TRBV30 TGTGCCTGGAGTGTAGGGGGGACAGGGGGTACCGGGGAGCTGTTTTTT CAWSVGGTGGTGELFF
19 - TRBJ2-6 TRBD2 TRBV7-6 TGTGCCAGCAGCCCCAGGGTAAGGACTAGCCTCCCTGGGGCCAACGTCCTGACTTTC CASSPRVRTSLPGANVLTF
17 - TRBJ1-4 - TRBV25-1 TGTGCCAGCAGTGAATCGAACCCGAAGGGGGGTCGGGAAAAACTGTTTTTT CASSESNPKGGREKLFF
15 - TRBJ2-7 - TRBV6-6 TGTGCCAGCAGGGACGACCCGAGACCCACCTACGAGCAGTACTTC CASRDDPRPTYEQYF
19 - TRBJ2-6 TRBD1 TRBV7-9 TGTGCCAGCAGCTCAATAAGGACAGGGGGAAGATCTGGGGCCAACGTCCTGACTTTC CASSSIRTGGRSGANVLTF
13 once TRBJ2-5 - TRBV7-8 TGTGCCAGCAGCTTAGCTGGGAGCGAGACCCAGTACTTC CASSLAGSETQYF
16 - TRBJ1-5 - TRBV12-5 TGTGCTAGTGGTTTGGCGGGGGGAGGGGGCAATCAGCCCCAGCATTTT CASGLAGGGGNQPQHF
16 - TRBJ1-5 - TRBV19 TGTGCCAGTAGTATACACCATCTTGGGGTAAATCAGCCCCAGCATTTT CASSIHHLGVNQPQHF
15 - TRBJ1-5 - TRBV5-1 TGCGCCAGCAGCTTGGGGCCACAGGGAGGTCAGCCCCAGCATTTT CASSLGPQGGQPQHF
12 - TRBJ1-1 TRBD1 TRBV29-1 TGCAGCGTTGAAAGGGGGCGAGGGGAAGCTTTCTTT CSVERGRGEAFF
14 - TRBJ2-7 TRBD1 TRBV6-6 TGTGCCAGCAAAACGACAGGGGGTTCCTACGAGCAGTACTTC CASKTTGGSYEQYF
16 - TRBJ1-5 - TRBV5-6 TGTGCCAGCAGCTTGTTAGGCAGCAATAGCAATCAGCCCCAGCATTTT CASSLLGSNSNQPQHF
11 - TRBJ2-7 - TRBV11-2 TGTGCCAGCAGCTTAGATATCGAGCAGTACTTC CASSLDIEQYF
18 once TRBJ2-1 TRBD2 TRBV5-1 TGCGCCAGCAGCTCCGGGACTAGCGGGAGAGGGTCCTACAATGAGCAGTTCTTC CASSSGTSGRGSYNEQFF